A selection of T cell receptor beta chains follows, all from one sample in a study of OX40 agonist ivuxolimab in advanced cancers. Using immunoSEQ multiplex PCR, the repertoire was profiled, and TCRdb retains in-frame clones only, with some absent. The table shows some 51,000 clones, with roughly 86% occurring only once. The sample consisted of CD4+ or CD8+ T cells sorted from blood, taken in a trial of the OX40 agonist ivuxolimab. These receptor sequences come from an adult with an advanced solid tumor such as melanoma, head and neck, liver or kidney cancer. The CDR3 runs from the conserved cysteine through the conserved F or W.

>TRBV9|TRBJ2-3
CASSALEGGDLTDTQYF
>TRBV5-6|TRBJ2-7
CASSPGLAGFGEQYF
>TRBV28|TRBJ1-6
CASRKGTAPLHF
>TRBV7-8|TRBJ2-2
CASSAGLAGGLAGELFF
>TRBV23-1|TRBJ1-5
CASKGEEPQHF
>TRBV4-2|TRBJ1-2
CASSQGPRAGDYGYTF
>TRBV19|TRBJ2-4
CASSIVGGPGKNIQYF
>TRBV28|TRBJ1-2
CASGETSGYTF
>TRBV28|TRBJ1-2
CASSLRQGAIGYTF
>TRBV11-2|TRBJ2-3
CASLEGRADTQYF
>TRBV27|TRBJ2-7
CASSPTGPTSEQYF
>TRBV13|TRBJ1-5
CASSHSRFSNQPQHF
>TRBV6-6|TRBJ1-3
CASSYLSSGNTIYF
>TRBV7-3|TRBJ2-3
CASSPGTGWTDTQYF
>TRBV9|TRBJ1-6
CASSWTGNSPLHF
>TRBV27|TRBJ2-1
CASSLGSGEQFF
>TRBV28|TRBJ1-5
CASSMTGGNQPQHF
>TRBV29-1|TRBJ1-2
CSVKGQGHGYTF
>TRBV7-9|TRBJ2-7
CASSPVRVDEQYF
>TRBV10-1|TRBJ1-5
CASSEGGGQPQHF
>TRBV29-1|TRBJ2-2
CSVLQGDTGELFF